Reported below is one T cell receptor (beta chain). This record comes from a study of blood T cell repertoires in COVID-19. In the study overall: Collection of acute and convalescent COVID-19 samples took place in the United States, Italy and Spain. PBMCs, B-cell-depleted T cells, or T cells were the source of the cDNA or gDNA that made up the material.

V lost 0 bases to trimming and J lost 1 base, with 22 bases between them. The CDR3 covers 19 residues. Germline V gene sequence: CDR1 LNHNV, CDR2 YYDKDF (reference sequence). Clones were read by immunoSEQ multiplex PCR, and TCRdb kept only the in-frame ones, dropping some. The sample includes about 210,000 clones, around nine tenths seen only once; the top ten take about 5%. The specimen was peripheral blood. The genes are TRBV15 and TRBJ2-7, with D perhaps matching TRBD2 (7 bases). The receptor comes from a middle-aged woman with acute or convalescent COVID-19. CDR3 bases: TGTGCCACCAGCAGAGAAGGGGGGGGATGTCCCTCCACATCCTACGAGCAGTACGTC. Translating it yields CATSREGGGCPSTSYEQYV.